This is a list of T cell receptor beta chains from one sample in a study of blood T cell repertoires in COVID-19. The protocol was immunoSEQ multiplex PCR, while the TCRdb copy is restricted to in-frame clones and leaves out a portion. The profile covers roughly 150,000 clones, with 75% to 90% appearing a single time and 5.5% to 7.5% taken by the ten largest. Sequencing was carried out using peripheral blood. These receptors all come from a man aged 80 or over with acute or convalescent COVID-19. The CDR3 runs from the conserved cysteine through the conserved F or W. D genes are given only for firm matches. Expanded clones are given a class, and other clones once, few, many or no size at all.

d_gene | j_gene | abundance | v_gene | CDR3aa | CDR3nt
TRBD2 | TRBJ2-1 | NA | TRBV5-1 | CASSLGGAGGRGHEQFF | TGCGCCAGCAGCTTGGGTGGCGCGGGAGGCCGTGGCCATGAGCAGTTCTTC
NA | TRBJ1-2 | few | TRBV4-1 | CASSHTGNYGYTF | TGCGCCAGCAGCCACACGGGGAACTATGGCTACACCTTC
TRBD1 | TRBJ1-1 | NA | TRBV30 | CAWSKTGVRTEAFF | TGTGCCTGGAGCAAGACAGGGGTCCGTACTGAAGCTTTCTTT
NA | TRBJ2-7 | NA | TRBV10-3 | CAISESSGSAYEQYF | TGTGCCATCAGTGAGTCGTCCGGGAGCGCTTACGAGCAGTACTTC
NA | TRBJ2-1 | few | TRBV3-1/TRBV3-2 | CASSQAAAARDEQFF | TGTGCCAGCAGCCAAGCTGCGGCAGCGAGGGATGAGCAGTTCTTC
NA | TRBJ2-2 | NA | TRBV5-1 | CASSQTGSNTGELFF | TGCGCCAGCAGCCAGACAGGTTCGAACACCGGGGAGCTGTTTTTT
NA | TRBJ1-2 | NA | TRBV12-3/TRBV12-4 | CASSLLQGGYTF | TGTGCCAGCAGTTTATTACAGGGTGGCTACACCTTC
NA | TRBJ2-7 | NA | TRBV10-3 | CAISESTSTSGEQYF | TGTGCCATCAGTGAGTCGACGAGTACCTCAGGGGAGCAGTACTTC
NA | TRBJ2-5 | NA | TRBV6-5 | CASSYSPGETQYF | TGTGCCAGCAGTTACTCACCCGGGGAGACCCAGTACTTC
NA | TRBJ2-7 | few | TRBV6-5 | CASGRPTDTSYEQYF | TGTGCCAGCGGCCGGCCAACAGACACATCCTACGAGCAGTACTTC
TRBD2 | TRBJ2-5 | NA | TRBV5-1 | CASSLSRGTSIQETQYF | TGCGCCAGCAGCTTGTCGCGCGGGACTAGCATCCAAGAGACCCAGTACTTC
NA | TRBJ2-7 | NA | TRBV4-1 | CASSQDGGRVEQYF | TGCGCCAGCAGCCAAGATGGGGGGAGAGTTGAGCAGTACTTC
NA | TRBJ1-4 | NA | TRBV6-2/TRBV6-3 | CASSYRGGAGKLFF | TGTGCCAGCAGTTACAGGGGGGGCGCGGGGAAACTGTTTTTT
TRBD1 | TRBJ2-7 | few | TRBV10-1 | CASSADRGYEQYF | TGCGCCAGCAGTGCGGACAGGGGCTACGAGCAGTACTTC
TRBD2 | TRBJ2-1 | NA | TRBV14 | CASSQAGGHYNEQFF | TGTGCCAGCAGCCAAGCGGGAGGGCACTACAATGAGCAGTTCTTC
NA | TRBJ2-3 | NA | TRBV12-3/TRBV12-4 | CASSLASPDTQYF | TGTGCCAGCAGTTTGGCTAGTCCAGATACGCAGTATTTT
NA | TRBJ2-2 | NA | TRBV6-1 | CASSEGRTGELFF | TGTGCCAGCAGTGAAGGGAGGACCGGGGAGCTGTTTTTT
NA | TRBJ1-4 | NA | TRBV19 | CASSIADRTNEKLFF | TGTGCCAGTAGTATAGCCGACAGAACTAATGAAAAACTGTTTTTT
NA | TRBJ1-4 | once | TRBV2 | CAARPWGGDEKLFF | TGTGCCGCACGGCCCTGGGGGGGTGATGAAAAACTGTTTTTT
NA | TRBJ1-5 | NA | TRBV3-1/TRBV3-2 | CASSPGRHQPQHF | TGTGCCAGCAGCCCAGGGAGGCACCAGCCCCAGCATTTT
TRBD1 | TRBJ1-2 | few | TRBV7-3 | CASSPDRESGYTF | TGTGCCAGCAGTCCAGACAGGGAGAGTGGCTACACCTTC
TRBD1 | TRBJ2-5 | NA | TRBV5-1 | CASRPTGGEETQYF | TGCGCCAGCAGGCCGACAGGGGGGGAAGAGACCCAGTACTTC
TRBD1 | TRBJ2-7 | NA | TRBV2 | CASRVTGAEQYF | TGTGCCAGCAGGGTAACAGGGGCCGAGCAGTACTTC
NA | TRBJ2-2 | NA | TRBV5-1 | CASKRDFTGELFF | TGCGCCAGCAAACGGGACTTCACCGGGGAGCTGTTTTTT
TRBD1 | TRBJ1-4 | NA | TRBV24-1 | CATSEGTGMVGEKLFF | TGTGCCACCAGTGAAGGGACAGGGATGGTAGGTGAAAAACTGTTTTTT
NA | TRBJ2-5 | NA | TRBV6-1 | CASSEALGGLETQYF | TGTGCCAGCAGTGAAGCGCTCGGGGGGCTCGAGACCCAGTACTTC
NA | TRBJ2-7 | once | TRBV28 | CASSWSRVSSYEQYF | TGTGCCAGCAGTTGGAGCAGGGTGAGCTCCTACGAGCAGTACTTC
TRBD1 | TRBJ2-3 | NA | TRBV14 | CASSQEATGGFYTQYF | TGTGCCAGCAGCCAAGAGGCGACAGGGGGGTTTTATACGCAGTATTTT
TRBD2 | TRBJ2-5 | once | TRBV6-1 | CASSEIYGRAETQYF | TGTGCCAGCAGTGAAATTTACGGGAGGGCTGAGACCCAGTACTTC
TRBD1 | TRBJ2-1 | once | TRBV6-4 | CASSDSGQGPYNEQFF | TGTGCCAGCAGTGACTCCGGACAGGGACCATACAATGAGCAGTTCTTC
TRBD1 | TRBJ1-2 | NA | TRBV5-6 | CASSTGTVGYTF | TGTGCCAGCAGCACCGGGACAGTTGGCTACACCTTC
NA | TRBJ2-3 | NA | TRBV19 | CASSNLGGPTDTQYF | TGTGCCAGTAGCAATTTAGGCGGTCCCACAGATACGCAGTATTTT
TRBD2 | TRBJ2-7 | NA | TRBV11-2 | CASRPASGRSREQYF | TGTGCCAGCAGACCAGCTAGCGGGAGGTCACGGGAGCAGTACTTC
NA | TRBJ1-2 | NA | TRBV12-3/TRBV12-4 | CASSDSTNYGYTF | TGTGCCAGCAGCGACAGCACTAACTATGGCTACACCTTC
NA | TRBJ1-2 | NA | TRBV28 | CASKFSLSTYGYTF | TGTGCCAGCAAGTTTAGCCTTTCAACCTATGGCTACACCTTC
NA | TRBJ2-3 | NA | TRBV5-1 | CASRQGRGDTQYF | TGCGCCAGCAGACAGGGCCGAGGAGATACGCAGTATTTT
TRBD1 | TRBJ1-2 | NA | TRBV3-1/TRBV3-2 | CASSQGPGGENGYTF | TGTGCCAGCAGCCAAGGGCCAGGGGGCGAGAATGGCTACACCTTC
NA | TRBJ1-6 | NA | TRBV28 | CASSTPSGDNSPLHF | TGTGCCAGCAGCACCCCGTCGGGGGATAATTCACCCCTCCACTTT
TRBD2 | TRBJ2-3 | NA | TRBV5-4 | CASSFSTSVRDTQYF | TGTGCCAGCAGCTTCTCGACTAGCGTTAGAGATACGCAGTATTTT
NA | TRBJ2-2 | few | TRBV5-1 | CASSSEGNTGELFF | TGCGCCAGCAGCTCGGAGGGGAACACCGGGGAGCTGTTTTTT
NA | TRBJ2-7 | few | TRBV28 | CASSLRVPYEQYF | TGTGCCAGCAGTTTACGGGTCCCGTACGAGCAGTACTTC
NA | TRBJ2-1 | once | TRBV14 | CASSLSRNEQFF | TGTGCCAGCAGCCTTTCCAGAAATGAGCAGTTCTTC
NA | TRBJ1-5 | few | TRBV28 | CASSLSVRNQPQHF | TGTGCCAGCAGTTTATCGGTGCGCAATCAGCCCCAGCATTTT
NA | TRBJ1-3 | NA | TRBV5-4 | CASSLAFQGSGNTIYF | TGTGCCAGCAGCTTGGCGTTCCAGGGCTCTGGAAACACCATATATTTT
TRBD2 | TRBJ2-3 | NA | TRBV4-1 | CASSQDPAGTSTDTQYF | TGCGCCAGCAGCCAAGATCCAGCGGGGACCTCCACAGATACGCAGTATTTT
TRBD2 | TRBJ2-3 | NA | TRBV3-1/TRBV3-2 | CASRHSFGGETDTQYF | TGTGCCAGCAGACATAGTTTTGGGGGGGAGACAGATACGCAGTATTTT
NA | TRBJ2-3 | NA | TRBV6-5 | CASSQGRVTDTQYF | TGTGCCAGCAGTCAGGGGAGGGTCACAGATACGCAGTATTTT
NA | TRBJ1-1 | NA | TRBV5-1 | CASSRTARGLEAFF | TGCGCCAGCAGCCGGACTGCTAGGGGACTTGAAGCTTTCTTT
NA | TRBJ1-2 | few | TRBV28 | CASSGGYGYTF | TGTGCCAGCAGTGGCGGATATGGCTACACCTTC
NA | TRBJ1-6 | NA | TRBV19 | CASSTRPPGDNSPLHF | TGTGCCAGTAGTACCCGACCCCCGGGGGATAATTCACCCCTCCACTTT